These 9 T cell receptor beta chains originate from one sample sequenced in a study of identical twins. TCRdb recomputed calls from the 5' RACE reads with MiXCR, one row per CDR3 protein. Found here are some 1,700,000 distinct CDR3 sequences, roughly a third of them singletons; the top ten hold over 0.25%. Sequenced sample: cord blood. The receptors were gathered from a newborn girl in good health.

The V and J genes are TRBV20-1 and TRBJ2-1; 8 nucleotides line up with TRBD2. V shed 0 bases, J shed 4 bases, and the junction held 11 bases outside the gene matches. The CDR3 is 17 amino acids. Germline V gene lookup returns CDR1 DFQATT and CDR2 SNEGSKA (reference sequence). The CDR3 DNA follows: TGCAGTGCTAGAGATAGCGGGGCGGCGCGGGGTTACAATGAGCAGTTCTTC. Its translation: CSARDSGAARGYNEQFF.

The CDR3 sequence: CATSDWAGRGHNEQYF. CDR3 sequence (DNA): TGTGCCACCAGTGATTGGGCAGGGAGAGGGCACAATGAGCAGTACTTC. V and J are TRBV24-1 and TRBJ2-7; D is perhaps TRBD1 or TRBD2 (5 bases each). Between the trimmed V and J ends, which lost 2 bases and 7 bases, there was a span of 20 bases. The CDR3 is 16 residues long. The germline gives CDR1 KGHDR, CDR2 SFDVKD.

The chain is built from TRBV5-1 and TRBJ1-1, with D possibly TRBD1 on 5 matching bases. V was trimmed by 3 bases and J by 5 bases, leaving 11 bases between them. The CDR3 is 13 amino acids. CDR1 is SGHRS, CDR2 YFSETQ, per germline. The CDR3 region has the DNA TGCGCCAGCAGCTCCATGACAGCGACTGAAGCTTTCTTT. As protein: CASSSMTATEAFF.

This clonotype has more than one count but fewer than ten. CDR3 coding DNA: TGTGCCAGCAGCTTGGAGACTGATTATGGCTACACCTTC. This sequence encodes CASSLETDYGYTF. The chain links TRBV5-5 to TRBJ1-2, with D unclear. Trimming pared 0 bases from V and 5 bases from J, leaving 8 bases between. The CDR3 contains 13 residues. The germline gives CDR1 SGHKS, CDR2 YYEKEE (reference sequence).

This chain links TRBV14 with TRBJ2-1, with D possibly matching TRBD1 (6 bases). Germline CDR1 reads SGHDN; CDR2 reads FVKESK. V was cut by 5 bases and J by 3 bases, with 20 bases left in between. The CDR3 is made up of 17 amino acids. CDR3 nucleotides: TGTGCCAGCAGCACGCTTACAGGGCTCGGGGTCTACAATGAGCAGTTCTTC. It specifies CASSTLTGLGVYNEQFF.

The chain combines TRBV5-1 with TRBJ2-7; TRBD2 agrees at 7 bases. The ends lost 0 bases at V and 4 bases at J; junction bases unmatched: 10. The CDR3 length is 16 residues. Germline V gives CDR1 SGHRS, CDR2 YFSETQ. The DNA for the CDR3 is TGCGCCAGCAGCTTGGAGGGGAGCGGGGTTTATTACGAGCAGTACTTC. Its translation is CASSLEGSGVYYEQYF. Variable domain in full (rest from reference TRBV5-1 and TRBJ2-7): KAGVTQTPRYLIKTRGQQVTLSCSPISGHRSVSWYQQTPGQGLQFLFEYFSETQRNKGNFPGRFSGRQFSNSRSEMNVSTLELGDSALYLCASSLEGSGVYYEQYFGPGTRLTVT.

This clonotype was picked up a small number of times. The chain joins TRBV19 to TRBJ2-4; 13 bases map to TRBD2. Germline V gene lookup returns CDR1 LNHDA and CDR2 SQIVND (reference sequence). This CDR3 region has 18 residues. V gave up 6 bases and J gave up 0 bases; unmatched junction bases: 8. CDR3 protein: CASSAALAGGPAKNIQYF. The CDR3 nucleotides read TGTGCCAGTAGCGCTGCACTAGCGGGAGGGCCAGCCAAAAACATTCAGTACTTC.

The V gene is TRBV27, the J gene TRBJ2-6; TRBD2 matches 7 bases. V lost 6 bases, J lost 2 bases, and 1 base stayed unmatched. Germline CDR1 is MNHEY and CDR2 is SMNVEV (reference sequence). CDR3 length: 14 residues. The CDR3 sequence is CASSTSAGANVLTF. For the CDR3, the DNA is TGTGCCAGCAGCACTAGCGCTGGGGCCAACGTCCTGACTTTC.

A few counts support this clonotype. V gene TRBV4-1 combines with J gene TRBJ2-3; 10 bases align to TRBD2. The ends lost 1 base at V and 5 bases at J; junction bases unmatched: 3. Germline CDR1 MGHRA, CDR2 YSYEKL. The CDR3 contains 15 residues. CDR3 sequence reads: CASSQVGLARDTQYF. CDR3 DNA: TGCGCCAGCAGCCAAGTGGGACTAGCGAGAGATACGCAGTATTTT.